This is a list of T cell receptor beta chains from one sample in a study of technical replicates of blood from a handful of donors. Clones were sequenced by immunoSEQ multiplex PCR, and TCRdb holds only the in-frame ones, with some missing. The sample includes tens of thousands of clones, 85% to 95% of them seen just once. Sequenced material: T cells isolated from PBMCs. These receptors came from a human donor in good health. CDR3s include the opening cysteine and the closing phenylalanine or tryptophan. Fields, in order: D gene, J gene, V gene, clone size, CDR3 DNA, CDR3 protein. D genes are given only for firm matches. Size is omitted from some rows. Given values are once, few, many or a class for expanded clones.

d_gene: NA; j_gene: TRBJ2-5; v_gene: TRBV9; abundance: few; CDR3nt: TGTGCCAGCAGCAAGAGGTCCAACCAAGAGACCCAGTACTTC; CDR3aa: CASSKRSNQETQYF
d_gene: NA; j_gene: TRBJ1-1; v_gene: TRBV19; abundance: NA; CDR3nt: TGTGCCAGTAGTACGACAGGTTGGGCTGAAGCTTTCTTT; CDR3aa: CASSTTGWAEAFF
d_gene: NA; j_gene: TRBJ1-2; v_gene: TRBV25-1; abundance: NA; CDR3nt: TGTGCCAGCAGTGAATATGCGGGTAACTATGGCTACACCTTC; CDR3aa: CASSEYAGNYGYTF
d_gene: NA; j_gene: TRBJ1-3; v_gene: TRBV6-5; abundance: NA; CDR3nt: TGTGCCAGCAGTTATGGAGGGGTAATGGCCGGAAACACCATATATTTT; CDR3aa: CASSYGGVMAGNTIYF
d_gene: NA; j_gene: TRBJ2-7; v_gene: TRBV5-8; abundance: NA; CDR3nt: TGTGCCAGCAGCTTGTACCTAGGTGGATACGAGCAGTACTTC; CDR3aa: CASSLYLGGYEQYF
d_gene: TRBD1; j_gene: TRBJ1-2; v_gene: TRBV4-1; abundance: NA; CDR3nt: TGCGCCAGCAGCCAAGAATTCCCAGGGGGCCATGGCTACACCTTC; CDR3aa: CASSQEFPGGHGYTF
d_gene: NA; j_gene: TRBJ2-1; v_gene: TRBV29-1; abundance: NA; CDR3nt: TGCAGCGTTCAGATCAATGAGCAGTTCTTC; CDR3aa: CSVQINEQFF
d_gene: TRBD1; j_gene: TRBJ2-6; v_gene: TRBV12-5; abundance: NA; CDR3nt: TGTGCTAGTGGTTGGACAGGGGGCCCTGGGGCCAACGTCCTGACTTTC; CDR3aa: CASGWTGGPGANVLTF
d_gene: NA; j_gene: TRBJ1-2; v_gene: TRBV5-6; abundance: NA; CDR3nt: TGTGCCAGCAGCTTGGTTGGCAGTCCAGTTCACACCTTC; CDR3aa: CASSLVGSPVHTF
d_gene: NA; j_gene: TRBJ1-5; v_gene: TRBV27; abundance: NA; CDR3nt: TGTGCCAGCAGCCCCACCTATCTTCAGCCCCAGCATTTT; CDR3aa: CASSPTYLQPQHF
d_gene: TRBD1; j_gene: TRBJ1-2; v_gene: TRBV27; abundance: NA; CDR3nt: TGTGCCAGCAGTAAAACCTCCGGGACAGCTTACTATGGCTACACCTTC; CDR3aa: CASSKTSGTAYYGYTF
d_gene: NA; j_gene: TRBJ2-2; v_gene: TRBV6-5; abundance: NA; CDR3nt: TGTGCCAGCACCCAAGGGGCCGGGGAGCTGTTTTTT; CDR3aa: CASTQGAGELFF
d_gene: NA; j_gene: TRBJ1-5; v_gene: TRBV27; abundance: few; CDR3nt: TGTGCCAGCAGTACTTCCGGACAGAGCGGCAATCAGCCCCAGCATTTT; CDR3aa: CASSTSGQSGNQPQHF
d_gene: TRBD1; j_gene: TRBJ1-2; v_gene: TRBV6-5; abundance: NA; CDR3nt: TGTGCCAGCAGTCCGGGACAGACTTTCTATGGCTACACCTTC; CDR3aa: CASSPGQTFYGYTF
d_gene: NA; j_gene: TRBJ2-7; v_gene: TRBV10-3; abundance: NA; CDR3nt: TGTGCCATCACCGGGACACCCTACGAGCAGTACTTC; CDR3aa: CAITGTPYEQYF